Sequencing of this T cell receptor (beta chain) was carried out in a study of CD8 T cells in ankylosing spondylitis. The study, taken as a whole, reports: Disease-linked clones displayed a CD8+ phenotype and appeared relatively rarely in peripheral blood.

TCRdb ran MiXCR on the 5' RACE reads and lists one entry per CDR3 protein. This sample has approximately 220,000 distinct CDR3 sequences; roughly 24% occur once, and the top ten carry about 7%. This clonotype was seen many times. The antigen remains unidentified. Material for sequencing was blood, either unsorted or a sorted T cell fraction (not recorded which). The clonotype originates from a male donor with ankylosing spondylitis or in good health (not recorded which).

The CDR3 reads CASSVVPQNTDTQYF. In nucleotides, the CDR3 is TGTGCCAGCAGCGTGGTCCCCCAGAACACAGATACGCAGTATTTT. The chain joins TRBV9 to TRBJ2-3; D remains ambiguous. This CDR3 spans 15 amino acids. Trimming cost V 2 bases and J 2 bases, with 12 bases left between them. In germline, CDR1 is SGDLS, CDR2 YYNGEE.